These 8 T cell receptor beta chains came from one sample sequenced in a study of blood T cell repertoires in COVID-19. Clones were sequenced by immunoSEQ multiplex PCR, and TCRdb holds only the in-frame ones, with some missing. The repertoire holds around 67,000 clones, with 83% as singletons. The specimen was peripheral blood. The receptors shown here come from a man aged 50 to 60 with active COVID-19.

The chain combines TRBV5-6 with TRBJ1-3, with no clear D. The length of the CDR3 is 16 residues. Trimming removed 4 bases from V and 2 bases from J, with 16 bases in between. Germline V CDR1 and CDR2: SGHDT, YYEEEE. The CDR3 here is CASSLPPGLPGNTIYF. CDR3 bases: TGTGCCAGCAGCCTACCCCCGGGTTTGCCTGGAAACACCATATATTTT.

The chain has TRBV6-2 or TRBV6-3 and TRBJ2-2; 7 bases are a match to TRBD2. Germline V gene data show CDR1 as MNHEY and CDR2 as SVGEGT. After removal of 6 bases from V and 7 bases from J, the junction contained 8 bases not matched to a gene. The CDR3 runs 14 residues. The CDR3 is CASSPGRLGGELFF. In DNA form, the CDR3 reads TGTGCCAGCAGCCCCGGGAGGCTCGGCGGGGAGCTGTTTTTT.

This clone was detected only a few times. The chain has TRBV5-5 and TRBJ2-3, with TRBD2 matching 9 bases. Germline loops: CDR1 SGHKS, CDR2 YYEKEE (reference sequence). This CDR3 region has 14 residues. The V and J ends lost 4 bases and 5 bases, in that order; junction bases with no gene match: 5. The DNA for the CDR3 is TGTGCCAGCAGCCGAGGGACTAGCCTAGATACGCAGTATTTT. Amino acids: CASSRGTSLDTQYF.

The chain couples TRBV27 to TRBJ2-5; perhaps TRBD2 as D (6 bases). CDR3 length: 12 residues. Between the trimmed V and J ends, which lost 5 bases and 5 bases, there was a span of 9 bases. Germline assignment: CDR1 MNHEY and CDR2 SMNVEV (reference sequence). CDR3 sequence reads: CASSTSGETQYF. In nucleotides, the CDR3 is TGTGCCAGCAGTACGAGCGGGGAGACCCAGTACTTC.

The CDR3 protein is CASSTAWEQFF. DNA of the CDR3: TGCGCCAGCAGCACAGCTTGGGAGCAGTTCTTC. This chain connects TRBV5-1 to TRBJ2-1, with D unresolved. This CDR3 contains 11 residues. Germline CDR1 SGHRS, CDR2 YFSETQ. V shed 4 bases and J shed 10 bases, with 9 bases lying between them.

The gene calls are TRBV19 and TRBJ2-3, with D hard to call. With 5 bases removed from V and 2 bases from J, the gap between germline ends came to 8 bases. Germline CDR1 and CDR2: LNHDA and SQIVND (reference sequence). The CDR3 is made up of 13 amino acids. CDR3 loop: CASSPRNTDTQYF. The CDR3 nucleotides are TGTGCCAGTAGTCCCAGAAACACAGATACGCAGTATTTT. Filled out from reference TRBV19 and TRBJ2-3, the complete variable domain reads DGGITQSPKYLFRKEGQNVTLSCEQNLNHDAMYWYRQDPGQGLRLIYYSQIVNDFQKGDIAEGYSVSREKKESFPLTVTSAQKNPTAFYLCASSPRNTDTQYFGPGTRLTVL.

The chain links TRBV27 to TRBJ2-7; a weak D match, TRBD2 (5 bases). This CDR3 comprises 16 residues. CDR1 is MNHEY and CDR2 is SMNVEV in the germline V gene (reference sequence). V was pared by 5 bases and J by 0 bases, with 17 bases between. The CDR3 DNA is TGTGCCAGCAGTCCGAGGAGGAAGAGGAGCTCCTACGAGCAGTACTTC. Translated, it gives CASSPRRKRSSYEQYF.

The V call is TRBV15, the J call TRBJ2-7; D gene unclear. Trimming took off 1 base at V and 1 base at J, with 8 bases between the two ends. This CDR3 contains 14 residues. From germline, CDR1 is LNHNV and CDR2 YYDKDF (reference sequence). The DNA of the CDR3 is TGTGCCACCAGCAGAGTGGCACAATCCTACGAGCAGTACTTC. Protein sequence: CATSRVAQSYEQYF.